The T cell receptor beta chain described here comes from a study of T cell repertoires in cytomegalovirus infection. Across the study: Both a matching HLA type and CMV infection were indicated by public TCR beta signatures. Overall study results and limits: The ex vivo response was dominated by HLA-C-restricted CMV-specific TCR beta clonotypes.

In TCRdb, the reads were re-called with MiXCR into one record per CDR3 protein. The sample has about 900,000 distinct CDR3 sequences, roughly 30% seen once. The V and J ends lost 3 bases and 1 base respectively, with 8 bases between them. Germline V gene sequence: CDR1 SGHNT, CDR2 YYREEE (reference sequence). The CDR3 loop spans 13 amino acids. This clonotype came up a few times. Its antigen is as yet unknown. The clonotype originates from a human donor in good health (CMV status not recorded). Some clones in this sample may be carry-over from other donors' samples. The chain carries TRBV5-4 and TRBJ2-7, with no clear D. The sequenced sample was cultured CD8+ T cells from PBMCs, obtained from culture after CMV antigen stimulation. DNA for the CDR3: TGTGCCAGCAGCTGGCTAGAATCCTACGAGCAGTACTTC. It codes for CASSWLESYEQYF.